This entry concerns a single T cell receptor (beta chain). The sample comes from a study of Ad26.COV2.S vaccination and SARS-CoV-2 variants. V lost 4 bases, J lost 1 base, and 13 bases lay in between. Germline loops: CDR1 SGHDT, CDR2 YYEEEE. The CDR3 loop spans 15 amino acids. The assay was immunoSEQ multiplex PCR, and TCRdb's table has in-frame clones only and misses some. The sample has about 350,000 clones, about 91% seen once; the top ten hold about 3.8%. This receptor was taken from a human donor who had recovered from COVID-19. This chain joins TRBV5-6 and TRBJ2-3; the D is unclear. The source material was peripheral blood, sampled after recovery from COVID-19. CDR3 coding DNA: TGTGCCAGCAGCCCTAAGGTCCCGGGCACAGATACGCAGTATTTT. Translated, it gives CASSPKVPGTDTQYF.